These 8 T cell receptor beta chains were all obtained from the same sample, sequenced in a study of regulatory T cells in long-lasting Graves disease. In building TCR beta libraries, iRepertoire HTBI primers were used together with Arm-PCR of CDR3 regions. TCRdb processed the multiplex PCR reads anew with MiXCR; each CDR3 protein has one entry. The table has 200,000 to 300,000 distinct CDR3 sequences, around 20% seen once. Regarding time point: newly diagnosed GD, antithyroid drugs for less than 3 months. Extracted RNA from PBMCs served as the source of the TCR library. Sequencing was performed on peripheral blood mononuclear cells (PBMCs), taken at new diagnosis, from a patient treated with antithyroid drugs. Receptor source: a female donor with Graves disease.

At least ten counts were recorded for this clonotype. V usage is TRBV6-1 and J usage is TRBJ1-5; D call uncertain. This CDR3 is built from 15 residues. The germline gives CDR1 MNHNS, CDR2 SASEGT. V lost 5 bases and J 0 bases, leaving 11 bases between the germline ends. The CDR3 sequence: CASSTDYYSNQPQHF. CDR3 nucleotide sequence: TGTGCCAGCAGTACAGATTACTATAGCAATCAGCCCCAGCATTTT.

This clonotype was seen ten or more times. This chain connects TRBV20-1 to TRBJ2-7; 7 bases match TRBD2. CDR1 DFQATT and CDR2 SNEGSKA come from the germline V gene (reference sequence). CDR3 length equals 13 residues. Germline trimming cut 4 bases from V and 1 base from J; bases unmatched to any gene: 4. The CDR3 sequence is CSATPSGSYEQYF. CDR3 DNA sequence: TGCAGTGCTACTCCTAGCGGATCCTACGAGCAGTACTTC.

This clonotype has just a few counts. This chain links TRBV18 with TRBJ1-1, with D perhaps TRBD1 (5 bases). Germline assignment: CDR1 KGHSH and CDR2 LQKENI. The CDR3 is 15 residues long. Trimming stripped 2 bases from V and 5 bases from J, with 15 bases between. The CDR3 loop is CASSPYRQTYTEAFF. DNA of the CDR3: TGTGCCAGCTCACCATACAGGCAGACTTATACTGAAGCTTTCTTT.

In this sample, this clonotype turned up a few times. The chain recombines TRBV5-1 with TRBJ1-6; maybe TRBD1 (5 bases). CDR3 length: 15 residues. Per germline, CDR1 SGHRS and CDR2 YFSETQ. V was cut by 1 base and J by 6 bases, with 11 bases left in between. The CDR3 DNA reads TGCGCCAGCAGCTTGTTGGCAGGGACTAATTCACCCCTCCACTTT. Protein: CASSLLAGTNSPLHF.

This clonotype was counted ten times or more. The chain combines TRBV28 with TRBJ1-6; perhaps TRBD1 as D (6 bases). CDR1 and CDR2 from the germline V gene are MDHEN and SYDVKM. The CDR3 loop spans 16 amino acids. The ends were cut back, 5 bases at V and 0 bases at J, with 11 bases in the middle. This chain's CDR3 is CASSQRTASYNSPLHF. CDR3 DNA: TGTGCCAGCAGTCAAAGGACAGCCTCCTATAATTCACCCCTCCACTTT.

This clonotype occurred a few times. The rearrangement uses TRBV12-3 or TRBV12-4 and TRBJ2-7; 7 nucleotides line up with TRBD1. V was clipped by 3 bases and J by 3 bases; unmatched bases: 11. The CDR3 is made up of 16 amino acids. CDR3 DNA sequence: TGTGCCAGCAGTTTGGGGTCTACAGGGGCAGGCTACGAGCAGTACTTC. It specifies CASSLGSTGAGYEQYF.

The chain has TRBV5-1 and TRBJ1-1; D is unresolved. With 1 base removed from V and 0 bases from J, the gap between germline ends came to 7 bases. Germline CDR1 SGHRS, CDR2 YFSETQ. The CDR3 is made up of 14 amino acids. In nucleotides, the CDR3 is TGCGCCAGCAGCTTGATAACGATGAACACTGAAGCTTTCTTT. Translating gives CASSLITMNTEAFF.

The chain has TRBV5-1 and TRBJ1-2; D call uncertain. Germline CDR1 SGHRS, CDR2 YFSETQ. The V and J ends lost 3 bases and 2 bases respectively, with 14 bases between them. The CDR3 extends over 15 amino acids. CDR3 residues: CASSSQTGVNYGYTF. CDR3 bases: TGCGCCAGCAGCTCACAAACTGGAGTGAACTATGGCTACACCTTC. Based on the CDR3 plus reference TRBV5-1 and TRBJ1-2, the full variable domain is KAGVTQTPRYLIKTRGQQVTLSCSPISGHRSVSWYQQTPGQGLQFLFEYFSETQRNKGNFPGRFSGRQFSNSRSEMNVSTLELGDSALYLCASSSQTGVNYGYTFGSGTRLTVV.